This T cell receptor beta chain is drawn from a study of patients and donors after allogeneic stem cell transplantation. The germline CDR1 and CDR2 sequences are SGHRS and YFSETQ. This CDR3 is 18 amino acids long. The V end lost 3 bases, the J end lost 4 bases, and 25 bases lay between the germline ends. TCRdb processed the RT-PCR reads anew with MiXCR; each CDR3 protein has one entry. The sample contains 400,000 to 450,000 distinct CDR3 sequences, around 15% of which appear only once. This chain connects TRBV5-1 to TRBJ1-2; D is ambiguous. This sequence was found in a human donor who was either an allogeneic HSCT recipient or a stem cell or donor lymphocyte infusion donor (not recorded which). It is not recorded whose cells these are; they may come from a transplant donor. The source material was blood, either unsorted or a sorted T cell fraction (not recorded which). The DNA for the CDR3 is TGCGCCAGCAGCTCGGGAGTTGGGGATACCCCGCTTTTCTATGGCTACACCTTC. This translates into CASSSGVGDTPLFYGYTF.